Following are 22 T cell receptor beta chains from one sample sequenced in a study of radiotherapy plus CTLA-4 blockade in lung cancer. Only in-frame clones appear in the TCRdb table, and some are missing; sequencing was by immunoSEQ multiplex PCR. The profile shows about 45,000 clones, over 60% of them singletons. The sample in question was peripheral blood, obtained from a patient treated with radiotherapy plus ipilimumab. The receptors here all came from a human donor with non-small cell lung cancer who had a partial response to radiotherapy plus ipilimumab.

The gene calls are TRBV30 and TRBJ1-5; D is uncertain. This CDR3 spans 14 amino acids. Trimming stripped 3 bases from V and 0 bases from J, with 9 bases between. Germline CDR1 reads GTSNPN; CDR2 reads SVGIG (reference sequence). For the CDR3, the DNA is TGTGCCTGGAGCCTGACAAGTAGCAATCAGCCCCAGCATTTT. The encoded protein is CAWSLTSSNQPQHF.

The genes are TRBV19 and TRBJ1-5; D uncertain. This CDR3 region has 15 residues. Trimming took off 6 bases at V and 3 bases at J, with 15 bases between the two ends. Germline-derived CDR1 and CDR2 are LNHDA and SQIVND (reference sequence). DNA of the CDR3: TGTGCCAGTAGGGGAGGCGGCGGACTCAATCAGCCCCAGCATTTT. This codes for CASRGGGGLNQPQHF.

This chain's CDR3 is CASSLWTGDTEAFF. CDR3 nucleotides: TGTGCCAGCAGTCTATGGACAGGGGACACTGAAGCTTTCTTT. J is TRBJ1-1 and V is TRBV27; 9 nucleotides line up with TRBD1. Germline CDR1 reads MNHEY; CDR2 reads SMNVEV (reference sequence). The CDR3 sequence is 14 residues long. Unmatched junction bases numbered 4, after V lost 5 bases and J lost 3 bases.

V and J are TRBV6-5 and TRBJ2-7, with D unresolved. The CDR3 spans 11 residues. Trimming left V 7 bases short and J 2 bases short, with 6 bases between. Germline V CDR1 and CDR2: MNHEY, SVGAGI. The CDR3 region is CASTLAYEQYF. The CDR3 DNA follows: TGTGCCAGCACCTTAGCCTACGAGCAGTACTTC.

This clone was counted only a few times. The rearrangement joins TRBV29-1 to TRBJ2-1; D uncertain. The germline V gene has CDR1 SQVTM and CDR2 ANQGSEA. CDR3 size: 13 residues. Trimming shortened V by 0 bases and J by 0 bases, and 3 bases separated the two germline ends. For the CDR3, the DNA is TGCAGCGTTGAAGAGAGCTCCTACAATGAGCAGTTCTTC. Translation gives CSVEESSYNEQFF.

The chain couples TRBV30 to TRBJ2-7; a weak D match, TRBD2 (7 bases). The CDR3 spans 15 residues. With 2 bases removed from V and 7 bases from J, the gap between germline ends came to 21 bases. Germline CDR1 and CDR2: GTSNPN and SVGIG (reference sequence). CDR3 bases: TGTGCCTGGAGTAAGGGGGGACTACTCTTGGGGGAGCAGTACTTC. Its translation: CAWSKGGLLLGEQYF.

Only one count was recorded for this clone. The rearrangement uses TRBV5-1 and TRBJ1-4; the D is unclear. Trimming took off 0 bases at V and 0 bases at J, with 12 bases between the two ends. The germline gives CDR1 SGHRS, CDR2 YFSETQ. The CDR3 has 17 residues. CDR3 residues: CASSLGGGPSTNEKLFF. In DNA, the CDR3 is TGCGCCAGCAGCTTGGGGGGAGGGCCCTCAACTAATGAAAAACTGTTTTTT.

V and J are TRBV7-8 and TRBJ2-1, with 10 positions matching TRBD1. With 5 bases clipped from V and 4 bases from J, the junction kept 5 bases outside the gene matches. This CDR3 spans 15 amino acids. Germline V gives CDR1 SGHVS, CDR2 FQNEAQ. The CDR3 loop reads CASSPRTGGYNEQFF. The CDR3 DNA sequence: TGTGCCAGCAGCCCAAGGACAGGGGGTTACAATGAGCAGTTCTTC.

The V and J genes are TRBV9 and TRBJ2-4, with 10 positions matching TRBD2. V lost 4 bases, J lost 4 bases, and 8 bases stayed unmatched. The CDR3 loop spans 16 amino acids. Germline values: CDR1 SGDLS, CDR2 YYNGEE. DNA of the CDR3: TGTGCCAGCAGCCCGGCGGATAGCGGGAGGAAAAACATTCAGTACTTC. Protein product: CASSPADSGRKNIQYF.

The chain couples TRBV25-1 to TRBJ1-4, with D possibly TRBD1 on 6 matching bases. With 1 base removed from V and 6 bases from J, the gap between germline ends came to 21 bases. The CDR3 sequence is 18 residues long. Germline loops: CDR1 MGHDK, CDR2 SYGVNS. The CDR3 is CASSEWLGQGTRYEKLFF. Written as DNA, the CDR3 is TGTGCCAGCAGTGAATGGCTTGGGCAGGGGACTAGATATGAAAAACTGTTTTTT.

This clone was detected only a few times. The chain uses TRBV6-6 and TRBJ2-7; TRBD2 aligns across 7 bases. The CDR3 consists of 13 residues. Germline V CDR1 and CDR2: MNHNY, SVGAGI (reference sequence). V lost 2 bases to trimming and J lost 2 bases; unmatched junction nucleotides: 0. The CDR3 DNA sequence: TGTGCCAGCAGTTACCTAGCGGCCTACGAGCAGTACTTC. Translated: CASSYLAAYEQYF.

This chain joins TRBV4-1 and TRBJ2-7, with D tentatively TRBD1 (6 bases). Germline values: CDR1 MGHRA, CDR2 YSYEKL. The CDR3 runs to 16 residues. The V end lost 4 bases, the J end lost 4 bases, and 20 bases lay between the germline ends. The CDR3: CASSPKAAGATYEQYF. The CDR3 region has the DNA TGCGCCAGCAGCCCCAAGGCGGCAGGGGCTACGTACGAGCAGTACTTC.

This clone was seen a handful of times. The chain combines TRBV29-1 with TRBJ1-2; 7 bases fit TRBD1. This CDR3 comprises 12 residues. The J segment lost 3 bases and the V segment lost 7 bases, leaving 5 bases of the junction unmatched. The germline CDR1 and CDR2 sequences are SQVTM and ANQGSEA. For the CDR3, the DNA is TGCAGCGGGACCGGGACAGACTATGGCTACACCTTC. This translates into CSGTGTDYGYTF. Full variable domain (outside the CDR3, taken from reference TRBV29-1 and TRBJ1-2): SAVISQKPSRDICQRGTSLTIQCQVDSQVTMMFWYRQQPGQSLTLIATANQGSEATYESGFVIDKFPISRPNLTFSTLTVSNMSPEDSSIYLCSGTGTDYGYTFGSGTRLTVV.

The gene calls are TRBV5-1 and TRBJ2-5, with 9 positions matching TRBD2. This CDR3 contains 17 residues. Germline V gene sequence: CDR1 SGHRS, CDR2 YFSETQ. V shed 3 bases and J 5 bases; nucleotides not matched to a gene: 14. CDR3 residues: CASSSGGGGRAYETQYF. The CDR3 DNA reads TGCGCCAGCAGCTCCGGTGGTGGCGGGAGGGCTTACGAGACCCAGTACTTC.

This clone has only a few counts. The sample has other DNA sequences that encode this CDR3 too. This sequence joins TRBV2 and TRBJ1-2, with D possibly TRBD1 on 5 matching bases. This CDR3 contains 13 residues. Germline V gene data show CDR1 as SNHLY and CDR2 as FYNNEI. Trimming removed 8 bases at V and 2 bases at J, with 12 bases between. CDR3: CASGGGGNYGYTF. The CDR3 nucleotides are TGTGCCAGCGGCGGGGGGGGGAACTATGGCTACACCTTC.

The chain carries TRBV12-1 and TRBJ1-4; the table assigns TRBD1, which was not confirmed against the DNA. TRBV12-1 is a documented pseudogene. The length of the CDR3 is 14 residues. CDR3 sequence: CASSFDRGREKLFF. The CDR3 coding sequence is TGTGCCAGCAGCTTTGACAGGGGGCGCGAAAAACTGTTTTTT.

The chain uses TRBV30 and TRBJ1-3; D perhaps matches TRBD1 (5 bases). Trimming shortened V by 4 bases and J by 0 bases, and 13 bases separated the two germline ends. The CDR3 runs to 15 residues. Looked up from germline, CDR1 is GTSNPN and CDR2 is SVGIG (reference sequence). CDR3 loop: CAWNGQGVSGNTIYF. The CDR3 nucleotides are TGTGCCTGGAACGGGCAGGGCGTCTCTGGAAACACCATATATTTT.

This sequence joins TRBV5-6 and TRBJ1-5; the D gene is possibly TRBD1 (6 bases). Germline V gives CDR1 SGHDT, CDR2 YYEEEE. This CDR3 is 14 amino acids long. Trimming shortened V by 2 bases and J by 5 bases, and 11 bases separated the two germline ends. The CDR3 sequence: CASSLGQIDQPQHF. CDR3 nucleotide sequence: TGTGCCAGCAGCTTAGGACAGATAGATCAGCCCCAGCATTTT.

This chain connects TRBV2 to TRBJ2-3; 9 bases align to TRBD2. Trimming cost V 5 bases and J 7 bases; bases outside gene matches: 10. Germline CDR1 is SNHLY and CDR2 is FYNNEI. CDR3 size: 15 residues. For the CDR3, the DNA is TGTGCCAGCAGTCCTCGGACTAGCGACCCGAATACGCAGTATTTT. Amino acid sequence: CASSPRTSDPNTQYF. Supplemented by reference TRBV2 and TRBJ2-3, the full variable domain reads EPEVTQTPSHQVTQMGQEVILRCVPISNHLYFYWYRQILGQKVEFLVSFYNNEISEKSEIFDDQFSVERPDGSNFTLKIRSTKLEDSAMYFCASSPRTSDPNTQYFGPGTRLTVL.

The chain employs TRBV27 and TRBJ1-3, with a possible D match to TRBD1 (5 bases). This CDR3 is built from 14 residues. Per the germline V gene, CDR1 is MNHEY and CDR2 is SMNVEV (reference sequence). V was pared by 6 bases and J by 7 bases, with 16 bases between. The CDR3 DNA follows: TGTGCCAGCAGCGCGGGACCCTTGAGGAACACCATATATTTT. It yields the protein CASSAGPLRNTIYF.

Only a few counts were recorded for this clone. The chain combines TRBV19 with TRBJ1-3, with D hard to call. Trimming took off 3 bases at V and 0 bases at J, with 9 bases between the two ends. The CDR3 runs to 15 residues. The germline gives CDR1 LNHDA, CDR2 SQIVND (reference sequence). CDR3 bases: TGTGCCAGTAGTATCCCCCAGTCCTCTGGAAACACCATATATTTT. Amino acid sequence: CASSIPQSSGNTIYF.

The V call is TRBV7-2, the J call TRBJ2-5; 9 bases agree with TRBD2. This CDR3 comprises 18 residues. The V and J ends lost 1 base and 0 bases, in that order; junction bases with no gene match: 9. Germline CDR1 is SGHTA and CDR2 is FQGNSA. The CDR3 is CASSLGPPAGGYQETQYF. Here the CDR3 DNA reads TGTGCCAGCAGCTTAGGACCCCCGGCGGGGGGGTACCAAGAGACCCAGTACTTC.